The T cell receptor (beta chain) under discussion was sequenced for a study of human T cells and chemical hapten exposure (dated by TCRdb to the early 2020s). Context from the whole study: For sensitization, 2% DPC in acetone was applied to a 2 cm by 2 cm area of upper inner arm skin. Throughout the study period of around 24 weeks, patients also received therapeutic DPC doses to the scalp every week. Patch testing on the upper back used Finn chambers containing 0.01% DPC, with scoring done after 6 days according to International Contact Dermatitis Research Group standards. Most of the patients in the cohort were female, and the cohort covered alopecia areata with under or over 50% scalp involvement, alopecia totalis and alopecia universalis. Libraries were pooled for sequencing, and variation in per-sample TCR yields was attributed mainly to small differences in library volumes within the pool. In alopecia patients, the study followed how the peripheral blood TCR repertoire changed in vivo over primary and secondary sensitization to diphenylcyclopropenone (DPC), a hapten. Patient blood was sampled pre-sensitization (week 0) and at 2, 6 and about 24 weeks after DPC sensitization. Twenty-nine alopecia patients gave blood for TCR sequencing at one to four time points (pre-sensitization, 2, 6 and 24 weeks). Study-wide conclusions, independent of this receptor: The number of PT1 expanded TCRs positively correlated with patch test score, significant at thresholds 8, 16 and 32 but not 4. Significantly more large CDR3 similarity clusters were formed by expanded TCRs than by pre-sensitization or healthy control sets, consistent with antigen-driven responses. DPC sensitization did not change the number of TCRs with a frequency above 1 in 1000, and there was no evidence of changes in global repertoire structure. Because all patients had alopecia, a presumed autoimmune disease, the immune response of the patients might differ from that of healthy individuals. Repeated subsampling changed both the strength of the expansion versus patch-test correlation and the threshold at which that correlation became significant.

The CDR3 goes from the cysteine to the phenylalanine over 12 residues. The retained sequence is limited to the CDR3, 36 bases, with the frame set at the first base. V gives up 5 bases and J gives up 4 bases, and the segment between their germline ends measures 9 bases. According to the germline V gene (reference sequence), CDR1 reads DFQATT and CDR2 reads SNEGSKA. The label giving this sample's time point can be read as: pre-sensitization, week 0. The treatment or condition label of this sample denotes: therapeutic diphenylcyclopropenone sensitization with weekly scalp DPC. At every patch-test visit, the blood draw took place before the patch test was put on. Patients were considered eligible if aged 18 to 70, diagnosed with alopecia and deemed suitable for DPC therapy, and patients were excluded if pregnant. Unfractionated whole blood was collected in Tempus Blood RNA tubes, and total RNA was extracted from that blood.

Of note for this clonotype: The target of this receptor is not known. No clone much larger than this one lies a single base away; base qualities are absent.

Libraries were constructed by RACE. Sequencing took place on a NextSeq 500. During library preparation, unique molecular identifiers were attached to individual cDNA molecules so that TCRs could be counted in a quantitative, reproducible way. Both TCR alpha and TCR beta chains were sequenced from each blood RNA sample. The authors processed their data as follows. Samples had a median of about 96,000 TCRs, with a range from about 23,224 to 750,000. V, J and CDR3 annotation of the TCR reads was carried out using the Decombinator software suite. For PS versus PT1 abundance plots, all samples were subsampled to the same number of TCRs (28,000). TCRs were defined as expanded if absent before sensitization and observed at least eight times at the 2-week time point. TCRdb passed the public sequencing reads through fastp at Q25 and MiXCR, retaining productive beta sequences. Rows merge per CDR3 protein into single entries with the most common DNA and genes. These V and J calls originate from TCRdb's pipeline instead of the authors' own analysis. This sample comprises roughly 260,000 distinct CDR3 sequences, about 8.6% of them detected only once. The top ten constitute approximately 2.2% of the sample.

The material sequenced was whole blood, taken in connection with sensitization to the hapten diphenylcyclopropenone (DPC). The sequence joins TRBV20-1 to TRBJ1-5; a tentative D call is TRBD1 (6 bases match). The TCR comes from a woman aged 40 to 50 with alopecia areata. Some clones in this sample may be carry-over from other donors' samples. The CDR3 reads CSAGQFNQPQHF. The nucleotide sequence reads TGCAGTGCTGGACAGTTTAATCAGCCCCAGCATTTT.